The following is a TCR beta chain sequence with its context. The data belong to a study of blood T cell repertoires in COVID-19. Only in-frame clones appear in the TCRdb table, and some are missing; sequencing was by immunoSEQ multiplex PCR. The sample shows 150,000 to 200,000 clones, roughly 82% of them seen only once. The sequence derives from a man aged 50 or older who had recovered from COVID-19. The sequenced sample consisted of PBMCs or T cells enriched from blood (not recorded which).

As DNA, the CDR3 is TGTGCCAGCAGCCGAGGAGCGGGGTTCTACGAGCAGTACTTC. Amino acids: CASSRGAGFYEQYF. V and J are TRBV6-5 and TRBJ2-7; 7 nucleotides match TRBD2. Per germline, CDR1 MNHEY and CDR2 SVGAGI. CDR3 length equals 14 residues. The junction had 8 bases not matched to a gene; V was cut back by 6 bases and J by 3 bases.